Each of the 21 T cell receptor beta chains below was sequenced from the same sample in a study of blood T cell repertoires in COVID-19. Method: immunoSEQ multiplex PCR; TCRdb's copy keeps in-frame clones and lacks some. Of some 300,000 clones in the sample, 70% to 90% were seen once. The sample comprised PBMCs or T cells enriched from blood (not recorded which). The source of these receptors is a man aged 25-45 years who had recovered from COVID-19.

The V and J genes are TRBV21-1 and TRBJ1-5. TRBV21-1 is a listed pseudogene. The CDR3 contains 16 residues. DNA of the CDR3: TGTGCCAGCAGCAAAGTGGCGGGGGAGAGCAATCAGCCCCAGCATTTT. This encodes CASSKVAGESNQPQHF.

The chain carries TRBV2 and TRBJ1-4; D gene uncertain. This CDR3 has 14 residues. Germline-derived CDR1 and CDR2 are SNHLY and FYNNEI. Trimming cost V 5 bases and J 8 bases, with 15 bases left between them. CDR3 amino acids: CASSWSEGSEKLFF. CDR3 DNA: TGTGCCAGCAGTTGGTCGGAGGGCTCGGAAAAACTGTTTTTT.

This chain joins TRBV28 and TRBJ1-2; a weak D match, TRBD1 (5 bases). The CDR3 loop spans 14 amino acids. CDR1 is MDHEN, CDR2 SYDVKM, per germline. Between the trimmed V and J ends, which lost 5 bases and 8 bases, there was a span of 18 bases. CDR3 protein: CASSLLVGGGGYTF. The DNA for the CDR3 is TGTGCCAGCAGTCTCCTCGTGGGGGGAGGCGGCTACACCTTC.

This chain links TRBV3-1 (or the pseudogene TRBV3-2) with TRBJ2-1, with 10 bases identical to TRBD1. The germline V gene has CDR1 LGHDT and CDR2 YNNKEL (reference sequence). J was trimmed by 15 bases and V by 4 bases; bases with no gene match: 9. This CDR3 spans 13 amino acids. Here the CDR3 reads CASSRPAGTGVFF. The CDR3 bases are TGTGCCAGCAGCCGTCCTGCCGGGACAGGGGTGTTCTTC.

This sequence joins TRBV28 and TRBJ2-5, with 7 bases fitting TRBD2. The V segment lost 1 base and the J segment 3 bases; nucleotides outside the gene matches: 8. This CDR3 region has 16 residues. CDR1 is MDHEN and CDR2 is SYDVKM in the germline V gene. The CDR3 DNA reads TGTGCCAGCAGTTTATATGGTCCGGGACTAAAAGAGACCCAGTACTTC. Translated, it gives CASSLYGPGLKETQYF.

The chain employs TRBV5-1 and TRBJ1-1; 7 bases map to TRBD1. V trimming: 4 bases; J trimming: 1 base; junction bases outside the gene matches: 7. The length of the CDR3 is 15 residues. Per germline, CDR1 SGHRS and CDR2 YFSETQ. The CDR3 DNA is TGCGCCAGCAGCCAGGGGGGCCTGGGGAACACTGAAGCTTTCTTT. Translated: CASSQGGLGNTEAFF.

CDR3: CASSLTYEQYF. CDR3 DNA sequence: TGTGCCAGCAGCCTCACCTACGAGCAGTACTTC. V usage is TRBV7-8 and J usage is TRBJ2-7; D gene ambiguous. V lost 5 bases to trimming and J lost 2 bases, with 4 bases between them. This CDR3 has 11 residues. The V gene's germline CDR1 is SGHVS and CDR2 FQNEAQ.

This clone was recorded once. CDR3 DNA sequence: TGTGCCAGCGAGCGGGGGCGCACCGGGGAGCTGTTTTTT. Its translation is CASERGRTGELFF. The J gene is TRBJ2-2, the V gene TRBV27, with 8 bases matching TRBD2. The CDR3 loop spans 13 amino acids. J was trimmed by 4 bases and V by 8 bases; bases with no gene match: 3. CDR1 is MNHEY, CDR2 SMNVEV, per germline (reference sequence).

This chain connects TRBV13 to TRBJ1-3, with D perhaps TRBD1 (6 bases). CDR3 length equals 16 residues. The ends were cut back, 4 bases at V and 4 bases at J, with 17 bases in the middle. CDR1 is PRHDT, CDR2 FYEKMQ, per germline (reference sequence). The CDR3 DNA sequence: TGTGCCAGCAGCTCGAGGTCCGGGACATACGGAAACACCATATATTTT. Translation gives CASSSRSGTYGNTIYF.

The chain couples TRBV11-1 to TRBJ1-2; TRBD1 is a possible D gene (5 bases). Trimming took off 5 bases at V and 2 bases at J, with 12 bases between the two ends. The V gene's germline CDR1 is SGHAT and CDR2 FQDESV (reference sequence). This CDR3 has 14 amino acids. The CDR3 DNA follows: TGTGCCAGCAGCCCAGTTGGGGGGAACTATGGCTACACCTTC. This codes for CASSPVGGNYGYTF.

This chain uses TRBV30 with TRBJ2-6, with TRBD2 as a possible D gene (5 bases). Germline CDR1 and CDR2: GTSNPN and SVGIG (reference sequence). The CDR3 covers 16 residues. The V and J ends lost 2 bases and 2 bases respectively, with 13 bases between them. Written as DNA, the CDR3 is TGTGCCTGGAGTCGTAAACCGGGGACTGGGGCCAACGTCCTGACTTTC. This gives the protein CAWSRKPGTGANVLTF.

The V and J genes are TRBV11-2 and TRBJ2-3; 8 positions agree with TRBD2. CDR3 length: 15 amino acids. The ends lost 5 bases at V and 2 bases at J; junction bases unmatched: 6. The germline V gene has CDR1 SGHAT and CDR2 FQNNGV. Written as DNA, the CDR3 is TGTGCCAGCAGCATTAGCGGGGACTCCACAGATACGCAGTATTTT. Its translation is CASSISGDSTDTQYF.

The chain couples TRBV7-9 to TRBJ2-7, with 10 bases identical to TRBD2. This CDR3 contains 16 residues. The germline CDR1 and CDR2 sequences are SEHNR and FQNEAQ (reference sequence). V was clipped by 3 bases and J by 2 bases; unmatched bases: 7. The CDR3 spells CASSLSSGGTAYEQYF. As DNA, the CDR3 is TGTGCCAGCAGCTTGAGTAGCGGGGGGACGGCCTACGAGCAGTACTTC.

This sequence joins TRBV6-1 and TRBJ2-3, with a tentative D call TRBD2 (5 bases). CDR3 size: 15 residues. The germline V and J ends were trimmed by 0 bases and 2 bases, with 9 bases remaining between them. Germline CDR1 MNHNS, CDR2 SASEGT. CDR3 in DNA: TGTGCCAGCAGTGAAGCGGCGGGCCTCACAGATACGCAGTATTTT. It specifies CASSEAAGLTDTQYF.

The chain links TRBV5-4 to TRBJ2-3, with TRBD1 identical over 7 bases. V shed 4 bases, J shed 0 bases, and the junction held 5 bases outside the gene matches. CDR3 length equals 15 residues. From germline, CDR1 is SGHNT and CDR2 YYREEE (reference sequence). DNA of the CDR3: TGTGCCAGCAGCCCGGGACAGCTGAGCACAGATACGCAGTATTTT. Protein product: CASSPGQLSTDTQYF.

V gene TRBV6-5 combines with J gene TRBJ2-3; 11 nucleotides align to TRBD2. CDR1 MNHEY and CDR2 SVGAGI come from the germline V gene. The CDR3 totals 15 residues. With 6 bases clipped from V and 6 bases from J, the junction kept 8 bases outside the gene matches. This CDR3 reads CASRLLAGAGDTQYF. In nucleotides, the CDR3 is TGTGCCAGCAGGCTACTAGCGGGAGCCGGGGATACGCAGTATTTT.

The chain has TRBV27 and TRBJ2-5; D possibly corresponds to TRBD1 (6 bases). V gave up 7 bases and J gave up 7 bases, with 19 bases separating them. The germline gives CDR1 MNHEY, CDR2 SMNVEV (reference sequence). The CDR3 is 14 amino acids. This CDR3 is CASTPTNKGGTQYF. Here the CDR3 DNA reads TGTGCCAGCACACCGACTAATAAAGGGGGGACCCAGTACTTC.

This chain connects TRBV30 to TRBJ1-1, with D unclear. The CDR3 extends over 13 amino acids. Per the germline V gene, CDR1 is GTSNPN and CDR2 is SVGIG (reference sequence). V was trimmed by 3 bases and J by 6 bases, leaving 14 bases between them. CDR3 sequence (DNA): TGTGCCTGGAGACTAGAGCGCTGGCCTGAAGCTTTCTTT. It is translated as CAWRLERWPEAFF. Full variable domain (remainder filled in from reference TRBV30 and TRBJ1-1): SQTIHQWPATLVQPVGSPLSLECTVEGTSNPNLYWYRQAAGRGLQLLFYSVGIGQISSEVPQNLSASRPQDRQFILSSKKLLLSDSGFYLCAWRLERWPEAFFGQGTRLTVV.

This clone was picked up one time. The CDR3 reads CASSLGSLLKAFF. The CDR3 DNA is TGTGCCAGCAGCTTAGGGAGCCTCCTCAAAGCTTTCTTT. The V gene is TRBV7-9, the J gene TRBJ1-1, with D unresolved. There are 13 residues in the CDR3. CDR1 is SEHNR, CDR2 FQNEAQ, per germline (reference sequence). Trimming left V 1 base short and J 9 bases short, with 12 bases between. Drawing the rest from reference TRBV7-9 and TRBJ1-1, the complete variable domain is DTGVSQNPRHKITKRGQNVTFRCDPISEHNRLYWYRQTLGQGPEFLTYFQNEAQLEKSRLLSDRFSAERPKGSFSTLEIQRTEQGDSAMYLCASSLGSLLKAFFGQGTRLTVV.

The chain has TRBV25-1 and TRBJ1-2; D unclear. The CDR3 totals 11 residues. Trimming shortened V by 3 bases and J by 8 bases, and 7 bases separated the two germline ends. Looked up from germline, CDR1 is MGHDK and CDR2 is SYGVNS. The CDR3 bases are TGTGCCAGCAGTGAGGCCCGAGGCTACACCTTC. It yields the protein CASSEARGYTF.

This chain links TRBV7-8 with TRBJ1-2; 8 bases fit TRBD1. The trim removed 5 bases at V and 6 bases at J, leaving 5 bases unmatched. Per germline, CDR1 SGHVS and CDR2 FQNEAQ. The CDR3 is made up of 13 amino acids. The CDR3 region is CASSKDRVNGYTF. The CDR3 coding sequence is TGTGCCAGCAGCAAGGACAGGGTAAATGGCTACACCTTC.